This T cell receptor beta chain is from a study of graft-versus-host responses after intestinal transplantation. The overall study: All recipients were given anti-thymocyte globulin induction, and tacrolimus and steroids were then administered for around three years.

Findings of the study overall: GvH clones detected in recipient marrow included some appearing first in ileum or blood.

On this clone itself: Its target is not known.

Using immunoSEQ multiplex PCR, the repertoire was profiled, and TCRdb retains in-frame clones only, with some absent. The sample consists of tens of thousands of clones, around 94% of them appearing once. This CDR3 is built from 16 residues. With 4 bases clipped from V and 5 bases from J, the junction kept 10 bases outside the gene matches. Germline V CDR1 and CDR2: PRHDT, FYEKMQ (reference sequence). The input for sequencing was PBMCs, taken approximately 260 days after intestinal transplant. The chain joins TRBV13 to TRBJ2-5; 10 bases are shared with TRBD2. The receptor was derived from a human patient who received an intestinal transplant, so some T cells may come from the graft donor. CDR3 sequence: CASSSRGSGRMETQYF. The CDR3, as DNA: TGTGCCAGCAGCTCCAGGGGTAGCGGGAGGATGGAGACCCAGTACTTC.